What follows are 8 T cell receptor beta chains derived from one specimen sequenced in a study of blood T cell repertoires in COVID-19. Using immunoSEQ multiplex PCR, the repertoire was profiled, and TCRdb retains in-frame clones only, with some absent. The sample holds approximately 120,000 clones, about 88% seen once. The source material was peripheral blood. All receptors come from a human donor in a cohort sampled during active COVID-19.

The CDR3 DNA reads TGCGCCAGCGGAGAGGGAAGGACTAATGAAAAACTGTTTTTT. It translates to CASGEGRTNEKLFF. This chain joins TRBV10-2 and TRBJ1-4; no definite D call. V was clipped by 8 bases and J by 2 bases, with 12 bases between them. Germline lookup yields CDR1 WSHSY and CDR2 SAAADI. The CDR3 has 14 residues.

This clone came up once. Different DNA sequences within this sample yield the same CDR3. This chain joins TRBV28 and TRBJ2-6; D is undetermined. CDR1 is MDHEN, CDR2 SYDVKM, per germline. The CDR3 spans 15 residues. Deletions cut 2 bases from V and 3 bases from J, with 8 bases between. CDR3 bases: TGTGCCAGCAGTTTAGCAGGCAGTGGGGCCAACGTCCTGACTTTC. Translated: CASSLAGSGANVLTF. Full variable domain (outside the CDR3, taken from reference TRBV28 and TRBJ2-6): DVKVTQSSRYLVKRTGEKVFLECVQDMDHENMFWYRQDPGLGLRLIYFSYDVKMKEKGDIPEGYSVSREKKERFSLILESASTNQTSMYLCASSLAGSGANVLTFGAGSRLTVL.

This clone was observed a single time. The chain uses TRBV29-1 and TRBJ2-1; D is perhaps TRBD2 (5 bases). CDR1 and CDR2 (germline): SQVTM, ANQGSEA. Trimming cost V 6 bases and J 7 bases, with 22 bases left between them. The CDR3 covers 15 residues. CDR3 nucleotides: TGCAGCGTAACCCCATGGACTCGGCCGACAAATGAGCAGTTCTTC. This codes for CSVTPWTRPTNEQFF.

This chain uses TRBV2 with TRBJ2-3, with D tentatively TRBD1 (6 bases). Germline CDR1 reads SNHLY; CDR2 reads FYNNEI. This CDR3 is 13 amino acids long. V was clipped by 5 bases and J by 6 bases, with 12 bases between them. CDR3 DNA sequence: TGTGCCAGCAGTAAAGACCAGGGGGATACGCAGTATTTT. This sequence encodes CASSKDQGDTQYF.

This clone was recorded only once. V gene TRBV6-2 or TRBV6-3 combines with J gene TRBJ2-7, with 7 bases matching TRBD1. V lost 5 bases, J lost 0 bases, and 4 bases stayed unmatched. From germline, CDR1 is MNHEY and CDR2 SVGEGT. The CDR3 runs 14 residues. Here the CDR3 reads CASSGTDPSYEQYF. The DNA for the CDR3 is TGTGCCAGCAGTGGGACAGATCCCTCCTACGAGCAGTACTTC.

CDR3 bases: TGTGCCAGCACCCAACGTCGATTGACTAGCGGGAGGATCCGCGGGGAGCTGTTTTTT. Translating it yields CASTQRRLTSGRIRGELFF. The rearrangement uses TRBV21-1 and TRBJ2-2; TRBD2 is the table's D call, not checked against the DNA. TRBV21-1 is flagged as a pseudogene. This CDR3 spans 19 amino acids.

As for this clone: Sequence at one end of the junction differs from germline and may be a read error. J is TRBJ2-1 and V is TRBV7-7; TRBD2 matches at 11 bases. Germline V gene data show CDR1 as SSHAT and CDR2 as FNYEAQ (reference sequence). The CDR3 length is 17 residues. The CDR3 DNA reads TGTGCTAGCAGCCCTACCGGGACTAGCGGTATTAACGATGAGCAGTTCTTC. This codes for CASSPTGTSGINDEQFF.

This rearrangement joins TRBV7-2 to TRBJ2-5; 10 bases match TRBD2. Germline V lookup: CDR1 SGHTA, CDR2 FQGNSA. Trimming removed 6 bases from V and 5 bases from J; junction bases left unmatched: 12. The CDR3 totals 16 residues. In nucleotides, the CDR3 is TGTGCCAGCAGTTCAACTTCAGCGGGAGGGAGGGAGACCCAGTACTTC. As protein: CASSSTSAGGRETQYF.